The source of this TCR beta chain is a study of blood T cell repertoires in COVID-19. Study summary: Nucleic acid was either cDNA or gDNA, and it came from T cells, B-cell-depleted T cells, or PBMCs.

This CDR3 spans 12 amino acids. Per the germline V gene, CDR1 is MNHEY and CDR2 is SMNVEV (reference sequence). Trimming shortened V by 5 bases and J by 5 bases, and 8 bases separated the two germline ends. TCRdb keeps only in-frame clones here, not all; method: immunoSEQ multiplex PCR. The sample records about 54,000 clones, 85% to 95% being singletons. Sequences were obtained from peripheral blood. The genes are TRBV27 and TRBJ2-3; D is perhaps TRBD1 (5 bases). This clonotype was obtained from a man between 50 and 59 years old with acute or convalescent COVID-19. The CDR3 spells CASSKQGDTQYF. CDR3 bases: TGTGCCAGCAGTAAGCAGGGAGATACGCAGTATTTT.